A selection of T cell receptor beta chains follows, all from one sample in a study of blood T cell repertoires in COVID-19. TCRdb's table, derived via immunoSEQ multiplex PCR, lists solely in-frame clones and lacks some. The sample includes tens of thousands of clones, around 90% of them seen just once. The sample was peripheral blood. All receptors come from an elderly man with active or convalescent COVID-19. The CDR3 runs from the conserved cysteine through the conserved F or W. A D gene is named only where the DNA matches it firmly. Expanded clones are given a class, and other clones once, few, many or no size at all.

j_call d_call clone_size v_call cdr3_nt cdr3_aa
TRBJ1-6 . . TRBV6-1 TGTGCCAGCAGTGAATTGTGGCAGGGTTATTCACCCCTCCACTTT CASSELWQGYSPLHF
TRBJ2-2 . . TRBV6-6 TGTGCCAGTAGCAATCTCGCCGCGAACACCGGGGAGCTGTTTTTT CASSNLAANTGELFF
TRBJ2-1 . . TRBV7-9 TGTGCCAGCACTCCCCGAGGGACAAGAATTTACAATGAGCAGTTCTTC CASTPRGTRIYNEQFF
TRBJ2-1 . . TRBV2 TGTGCCAGCACCGGACATTCTCGCTTCTACAATGAGCAGTTCTTC CASTGHSRFYNEQFF
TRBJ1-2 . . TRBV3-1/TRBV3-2 TGTGCCAGCAGCCAAGGTGGCCAGGGGCATGGCTACACCTTC CASSQGGQGHGYTF
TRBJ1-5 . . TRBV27 TGTGCCAGCAGACGCTATCGTAATGGCAATCAGCCCCAGCATTTT CASRRYRNGNQPQHF
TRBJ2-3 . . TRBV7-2 TGTGCCAGCAGCTCAGTAGGCGCGGGATATACGCAGTATTTT CASSSVGAGYTQYF
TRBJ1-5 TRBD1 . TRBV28 TGTGCCAGCAGTTCACAGGGGGTGGGGTACAATCAGCCCCAGCATTTT CASSSQGVGYNQPQHF
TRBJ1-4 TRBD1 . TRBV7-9 TGTGCCAGCAGCCCGGGGACAGGGCTTGGTGAAAAACTGTTTTTT CASSPGTGLGEKLFF
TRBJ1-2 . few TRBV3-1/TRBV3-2 TGTGCCAGCAGCTCAAGAGCCGGGACAACGACCGGGGGCTACACCTTC CASSSRAGTTTGGYTF
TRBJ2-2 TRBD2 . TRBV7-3 TGTGCCAGCAGGGTAGCGGGCAGCACCGGGGAGCTGTTTTTT CASRVAGSTGELFF
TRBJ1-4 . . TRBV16 TGTGCCAGCAGCCAGGAACCTTTGAATGGGAGTGAAAAACTGTTTTTT CASSQEPLNGSEKLFF
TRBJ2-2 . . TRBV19 TGTGCCAGTAGCCGACAGAACACCGGGGAGCTGTTTTTT CASSRQNTGELFF
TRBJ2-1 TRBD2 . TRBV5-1 TGCGCCAGCAGCTGGACTAGCGGCTACAATGAGCAGTTCTTC CASSWTSGYNEQFF
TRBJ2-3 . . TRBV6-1 TGTGCCAGCAGTGAAGGCTGGGGGGGCACAGATACGCAGTATTTT CASSEGWGGTDTQYF
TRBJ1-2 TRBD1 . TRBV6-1 TGTGCCAGCAGTCGGGACAGTGCTAACTATGGCTACACCTTC CASSRDSANYGYTF
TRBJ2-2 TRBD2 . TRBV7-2 TGTGCCAGCAGCCCATGGACTAGCGGGTATGCCGGGGAGCTGTTTTTT CASSPWTSGYAGELFF
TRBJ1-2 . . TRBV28 TGTGCCACCAGGGAGGGGTCGGTTCGCTACACCTTC CATREGSVRYTF
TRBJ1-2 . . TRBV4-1 TGCGCCAGCAGCCAAGATCGTATAGTAGCTAACTATGGCTACACCTTC CASSQDRIVANYGYTF
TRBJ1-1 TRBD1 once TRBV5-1 TGCGCCAGCAGCTTGGAGGGGACAGGGGCGCTGAACACTGAAGCTTTCTTT CASSLEGTGALNTEAFF
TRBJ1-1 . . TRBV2 TGTGCCAGCAGCGTCCGAGTATCTGAAGCTTTCTTT CASSVRVSEAFF
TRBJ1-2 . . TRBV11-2 TGTGCCAGCAGCCCTGGGGCAGGGGACTATGGCTACACCTTC CASSPGAGDYGYTF
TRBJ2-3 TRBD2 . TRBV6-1 TGTGCCAGCAGCCCCATAGCGGGAGTAACGCAGTATTTT CASSPIAGVTQYF
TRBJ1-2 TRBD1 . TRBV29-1 TGCAGCGCCTGGACAGGGCAAGCCAATAACTATGGCTACACCTTC CSAWTGQANNYGYTF
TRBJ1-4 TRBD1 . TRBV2 TGTGCCAGCAGTGGACAGGGGGGGGCTGAAAAACTGTTTTTT CASSGQGGAEKLFF
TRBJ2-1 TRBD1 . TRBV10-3 TGTGCCATCAAACCGGACAGGGGTTACAATGAGCAGTTCTTC CAIKPDRGYNEQFF
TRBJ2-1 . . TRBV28 TGTGCCAGCTTCCCCAGTGGCGGCCAGCACTCGGCGTTCTTC CASFPSGGQHSAFF
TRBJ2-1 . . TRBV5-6 TGTGCCAGCAGCTTCTACAGCCGCTACAATGAGCAGTTCTTC CASSFYSRYNEQFF
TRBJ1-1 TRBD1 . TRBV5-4 TGTGCCAGCAACCGGGACAGGGGGTGGACTGAAGCTTTCTTT CASNRDRGWTEAFF
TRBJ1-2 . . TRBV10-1 TGCGCCAGCAGCGAACAGGGAAACTATGGCTACACCTTC CASSEQGNYGYTF
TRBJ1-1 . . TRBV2 TGTGCCAGCAGTCGGGAACGCCCGAACACTGAAGCTTTCTTT CASSRERPNTEAFF
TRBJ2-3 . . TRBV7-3 TGTGCCAGCAGCTTCTTAGGGGGCACAGATACGCAGTATTTT CASSFLGGTDTQYF
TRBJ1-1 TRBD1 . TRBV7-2 TGTGCCAGCAGTTTCGACAGGGGGCGCACTGAAGCTTTCTTT CASSFDRGRTEAFF
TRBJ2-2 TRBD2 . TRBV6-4 TGTGCCAGCAGTGTGCGACTAGCGGTGAACACCGGGGAGCTGTTTTTT CASSVRLAVNTGELFF
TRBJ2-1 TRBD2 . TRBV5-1 TGCGCCAGCCTTCCGGGGGGGGCCAACAATGAGCAGTTCTTC CASLPGGANNEQFF
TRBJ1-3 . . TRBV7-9 TGTGCCAGCAGATTTGGGGCGTCTGGAAACACCATATATTTT CASRFGASGNTIYF
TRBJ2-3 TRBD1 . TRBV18 TGTGCCAGCTCCGAGGACAGGCTTACAGATACGCAGTATTTT CASSEDRLTDTQYF
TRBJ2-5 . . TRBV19 TGTGCCAGTAGTATTTGGGGCAGCCAAGAGACCCAGTACTTC CASSIWGSQETQYF
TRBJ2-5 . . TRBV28 TGTGCCAGCAGTTTCTTTGAGACCCAGTACTTC CASSFFETQYF
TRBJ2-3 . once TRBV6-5 TGTGCCACCTCCGACGGGGGAACAGATACGCAGTATTTT CATSDGGTDTQYF
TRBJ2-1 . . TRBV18 TGTGCCAGCTCATCCACCGTGGAGGATGAGCAGTTCTTC CASSSTVEDEQFF
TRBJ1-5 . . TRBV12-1 TGTGCCAGCAGCTTTGACCGGGACAGGGTAGGGGACAATCAGCCCCAGCATTTT CASSFDRDRVGDNQPQHF
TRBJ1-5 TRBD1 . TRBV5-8 TGTGCCAGCAGCCCGGACAGGGCGGGTCAGCCCCAGCATTTT CASSPDRAGQPQHF
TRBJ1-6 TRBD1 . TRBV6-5 TGTGCCAGCAGCCAACAGGGGATAGGTTCACCCCTCCACTTT CASSQQGIGSPLHF
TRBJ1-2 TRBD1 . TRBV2 TGTGCCAGCGACGGACAGGGAGGGTTTGGCTACACCTTC CASDGQGGFGYTF
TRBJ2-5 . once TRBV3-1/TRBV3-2 TGTGCCAGCAGCCAAAGGGGGGGAGAGACCCAGTACTTC CASSQRGGETQYF
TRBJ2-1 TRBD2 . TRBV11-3 TGTGCCAGCAGCTTACATTCCGGGAGGGCCATCTACAATGAGCAGTTCTTC CASSLHSGRAIYNEQFF
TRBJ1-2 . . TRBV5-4 TGTGCCAGCAACGCGGAGTCGTACTATGGCTACACCTTC CASNAESYYGYTF
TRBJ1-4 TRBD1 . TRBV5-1 TGCGCCAGCAAGCACTCAGGGGGCCAACCGCCAGGAAAACTGTTTTTT CASKHSGGQPPGKLFF
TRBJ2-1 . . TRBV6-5 TGTGCCAGCAGTCGGGTGACCTCCTACAATGAGCAGTTCTTC CASSRVTSYNEQFF
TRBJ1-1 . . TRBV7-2 TGTGCCAGCAGCTTAGGTTCTCTCGTCAGGGTTGAAGCTTTCTTT CASSLGSLVRVEAFF